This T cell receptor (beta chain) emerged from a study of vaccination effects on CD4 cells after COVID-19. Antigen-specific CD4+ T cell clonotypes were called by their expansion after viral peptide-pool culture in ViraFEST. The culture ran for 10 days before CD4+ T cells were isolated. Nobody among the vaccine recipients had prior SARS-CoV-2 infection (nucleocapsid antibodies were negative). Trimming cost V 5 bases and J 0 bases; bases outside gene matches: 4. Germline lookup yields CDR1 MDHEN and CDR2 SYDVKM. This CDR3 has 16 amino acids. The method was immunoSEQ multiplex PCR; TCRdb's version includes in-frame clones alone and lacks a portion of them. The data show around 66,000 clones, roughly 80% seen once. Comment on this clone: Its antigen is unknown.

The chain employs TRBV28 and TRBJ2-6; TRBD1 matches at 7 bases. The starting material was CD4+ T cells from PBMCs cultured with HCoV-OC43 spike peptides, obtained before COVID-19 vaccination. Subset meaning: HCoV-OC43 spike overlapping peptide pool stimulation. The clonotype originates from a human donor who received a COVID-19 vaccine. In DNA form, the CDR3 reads TGTGCCAGCAGTAACAGGGGAAGCTCTGGGGCCAACGTCCTGACTTTC. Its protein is CASSNRGSSGANVLTF.